This entry is about one T cell receptor (beta chain). The data are from a study of blood T cell repertoires in COVID-19. The repertoire was sequenced with immunoSEQ multiplex PCR; TCRdb's copy has only in-frame clones and lacks some. This sample has about 49,000 clones, with 70% to 90% found just once. The origin of this receptor is a human donor in a cohort sampled during active COVID-19. Sequences were obtained from peripheral blood.

Written as DNA, the CDR3 is TGCGCCAGCAGCTGGGGGGGCGGCCGGGGCAATGAGCAGTTCTTC. It specifies CASSWGGGRGNEQFF. V gene TRBV5-1 combines with J gene TRBJ2-1; a possible D gene is TRBD2 (7 bases). This CDR3 contains 15 residues. In germline, CDR1 is SGHRS, CDR2 YFSETQ. Trimming shortened V by 3 bases and J by 6 bases, and 16 bases separated the two germline ends.